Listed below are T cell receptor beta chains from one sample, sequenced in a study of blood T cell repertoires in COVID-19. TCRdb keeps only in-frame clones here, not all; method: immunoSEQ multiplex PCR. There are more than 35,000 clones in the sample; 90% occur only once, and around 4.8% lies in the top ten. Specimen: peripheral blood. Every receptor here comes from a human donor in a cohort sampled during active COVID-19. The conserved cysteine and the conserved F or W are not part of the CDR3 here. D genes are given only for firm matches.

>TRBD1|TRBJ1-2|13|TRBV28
ASGARTGSDGGYT
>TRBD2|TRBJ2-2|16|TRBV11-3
ASSLPGTSGINTGELF
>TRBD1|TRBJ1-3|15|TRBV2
ASSERTGVSSGNTIY
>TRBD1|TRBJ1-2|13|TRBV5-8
ASSGGQLSNYGYT
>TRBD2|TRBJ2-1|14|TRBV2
ASSERELAGGNEQF
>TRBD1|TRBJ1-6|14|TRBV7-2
ASSPRTGGDNSPLH
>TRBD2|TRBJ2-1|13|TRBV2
ASRVGTSGLNEQF
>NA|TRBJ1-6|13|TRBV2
ASSEEGRGNSPLH
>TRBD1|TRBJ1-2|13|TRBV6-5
ASSKGTGTGYGYT
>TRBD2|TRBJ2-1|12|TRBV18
ASSPWRENDEQF
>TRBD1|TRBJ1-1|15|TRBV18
ASSLNRNRGQNTEAF
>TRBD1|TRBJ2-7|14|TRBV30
AWSGRLRQGGVEQY
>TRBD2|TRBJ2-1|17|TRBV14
ASSHRLAGAIASYNEQF
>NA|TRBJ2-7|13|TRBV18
ASSQGRGGPYEQY
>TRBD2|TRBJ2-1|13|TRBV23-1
ASSHCQRGLGEQF
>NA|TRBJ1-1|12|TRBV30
AWMMGGANTEAF
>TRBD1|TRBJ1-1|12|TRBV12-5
ASGLDRGNTEAF
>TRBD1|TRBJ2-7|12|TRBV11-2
ASSSTGKSYEQY
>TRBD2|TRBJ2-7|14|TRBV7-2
ASSLGGTSLAYEQY
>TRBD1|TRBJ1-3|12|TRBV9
ASSVDRAGNTIY
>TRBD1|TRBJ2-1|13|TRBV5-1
ASSPRTGGDNEQF
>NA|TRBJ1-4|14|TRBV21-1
ASSRQTARGNEKLF
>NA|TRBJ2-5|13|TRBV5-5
ASSPYQGHGETQY
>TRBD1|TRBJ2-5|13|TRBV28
ASSRRGTGQETQY
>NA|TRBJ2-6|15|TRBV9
ASSPREIYSGANVLT
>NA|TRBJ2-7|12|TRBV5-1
ASSLGGSSNEQY
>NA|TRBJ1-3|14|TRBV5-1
ASSLWAGAVGNTIY
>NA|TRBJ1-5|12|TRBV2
ASSERAGNQPQH
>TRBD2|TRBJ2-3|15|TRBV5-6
ASSAWGLADYTDTQY
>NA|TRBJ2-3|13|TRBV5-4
ASSLTVPSTDTQY
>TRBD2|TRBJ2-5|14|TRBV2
ASSRGRGAGAETQY
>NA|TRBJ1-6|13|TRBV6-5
ASSPTGPATSPLH
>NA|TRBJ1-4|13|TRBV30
AWSPLRQGNEKLF
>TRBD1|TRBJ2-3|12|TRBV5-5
ASRNDRGTDTQY
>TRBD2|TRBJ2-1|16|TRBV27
ASSLKAGGREGLTEQF
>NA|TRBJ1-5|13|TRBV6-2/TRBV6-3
ASSYHQNPYQPQH
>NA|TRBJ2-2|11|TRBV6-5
ASSFIGAGELF
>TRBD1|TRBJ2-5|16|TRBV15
ATSTGTGAPPGGETQY
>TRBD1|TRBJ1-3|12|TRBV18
ASSRTGGADTIY
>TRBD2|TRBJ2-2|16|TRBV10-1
ASSEGLAGGPRTGELF
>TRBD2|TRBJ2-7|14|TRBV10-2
ASSVTSAKGGYEQY
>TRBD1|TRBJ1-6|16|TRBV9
ASSPQGRSGGGNSPLH
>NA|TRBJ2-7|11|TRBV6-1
ASSERRNYEQY
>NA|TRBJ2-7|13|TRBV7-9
ASSPAEGVGYEQY
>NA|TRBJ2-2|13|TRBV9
ASSVGGGGTGELF
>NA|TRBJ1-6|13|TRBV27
ASSLQGLVNSPLH
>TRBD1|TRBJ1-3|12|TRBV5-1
ASSEGGDRNTIY
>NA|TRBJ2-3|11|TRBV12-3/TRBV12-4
ASSFRTIDTQY
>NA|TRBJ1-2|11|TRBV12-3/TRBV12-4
ASNREGMGGYT
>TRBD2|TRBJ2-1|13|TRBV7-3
ASSSTSGPNSEQF
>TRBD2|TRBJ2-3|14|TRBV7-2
ASSLRGAGVSDTQY
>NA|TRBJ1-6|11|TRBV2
ASSEQEVPPLH